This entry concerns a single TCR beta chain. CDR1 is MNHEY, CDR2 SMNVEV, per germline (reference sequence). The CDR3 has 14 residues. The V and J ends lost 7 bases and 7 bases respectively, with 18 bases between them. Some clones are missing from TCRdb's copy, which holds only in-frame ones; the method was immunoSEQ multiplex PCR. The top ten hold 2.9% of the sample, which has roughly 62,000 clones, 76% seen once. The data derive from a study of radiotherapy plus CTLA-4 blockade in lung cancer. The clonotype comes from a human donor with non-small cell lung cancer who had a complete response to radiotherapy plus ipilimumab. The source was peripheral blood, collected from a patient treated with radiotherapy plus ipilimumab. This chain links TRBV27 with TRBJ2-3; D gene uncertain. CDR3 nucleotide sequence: TGTGCCAGCACCCCCTCCGCGGAACGGAATACGCAGTATTTT. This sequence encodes CASTPSAERNTQYF.